The rows below give T cell receptor beta chains drawn from one sample of a study of T cell responses to AZD1222 COVID-19 vaccine. Sequencing was performed with immunoSEQ multiplex PCR; in TCRdb, only in-frame clones are kept and a portion is missing. The sample contains 90,000 to 150,000 clones, roughly 87% of which appear only once. Material: peripheral blood, obtained 28 days after the second AZD1222 dose. The receptors shown here come from an adult who received the AZD1222 COVID-19 vaccine. The CDR3 runs from the conserved cysteine through the conserved F or W. Each record gives: V gene, J gene, D gene, clone size, CDR3 protein, CDR3 DNA. The D gene is left open where the match is weak. Rows give clone size only sometimes, using once, few, many, or a class for an expanded clone.

V gene: TRBV18
J gene: TRBJ1-2
D gene: -
clone size: -
CDR3 protein: CASSLSSDYGYTF
CDR3 DNA: TGTGCCAGCTCACTGTCGTCAGACTATGGCTACACCTTC

V gene: TRBV10-2
J gene: TRBJ2-3
D gene: -
clone size: -
CDR3 protein: CASSATTDTQYF
CDR3 DNA: TGCGCCAGCAGCGCGACTACAGATACGCAGTATTTT

V gene: TRBV28
J gene: TRBJ1-6
D gene: -
clone size: -
CDR3 protein: CASRKPLGNNSPLHF
CDR3 DNA: TGTGCCAGCAGAAAACCCCTAGGGAATAATTCACCCCTCCACTTT

V gene: TRBV6-2/TRBV6-3
J gene: TRBJ1-6
D gene: TRBD1
clone size: -
CDR3 protein: CASSYGTGRGNSPLHF
CDR3 DNA: TGTGCCAGCAGTTACGGGACAGGGAGAGGTAATTCACCCCTCCACTTT

V gene: TRBV6-2/TRBV6-3
J gene: TRBJ1-5
D gene: TRBD1
clone size: -
CDR3 protein: CASSYSGTGGSLSNQPQHF
CDR3 DNA: TGTGCCAGCAGTTACTCGGGGACAGGGGGATCCCTTAGCAATCAGCCCCAGCATTTT

V gene: TRBV5-1
J gene: TRBJ1-1
D gene: -
clone size: -
CDR3 protein: CASSSMGQNTEAFF
CDR3 DNA: TGCGCCAGCAGCTCAATGGGACAGAACACTGAAGCTTTCTTT

V gene: TRBV3-1/TRBV3-2
J gene: TRBJ2-1
D gene: -
clone size: -
CDR3 protein: CASSHLAAPSYNEQFF
CDR3 DNA: TGTGCCAGCAGCCATTTGGCCGCGCCCTCCTACAATGAGCAGTTCTTC

V gene: TRBV5-1
J gene: TRBJ2-2
D gene: TRBD1
clone size: -
CDR3 protein: CASSLAGQANTGELFF
CDR3 DNA: TGCGCCAGCAGCCTAGCCGGACAGGCGAACACCGGGGAGCTGTTTTTT

V gene: TRBV7-9
J gene: TRBJ1-3
D gene: -
clone size: -
CDR3 protein: CASSTATGNTIYF
CDR3 DNA: TGTGCCAGCAGCACCGCCACAGGAAACACCATATATTTT

V gene: TRBV5-1
J gene: TRBJ1-2
D gene: -
clone size: once
CDR3 protein: CASRITWGNNYGYTF
CDR3 DNA: TGCGCCAGCAGGATTACATGGGGGAACAACTATGGCTACACCTTC

V gene: TRBV6-6
J gene: TRBJ2-7
D gene: TRBD1
clone size: once
CDR3 protein: CASSYSRDSRSYEQYF
CDR3 DNA: TGTGCCAGCAGTTACTCCCGGGACAGCCGCTCCTACGAGCAGTACTTC

V gene: TRBV19
J gene: TRBJ1-4
D gene: -
clone size: -
CDR3 protein: CASRGVEEKLFF
CDR3 DNA: TGTGCCAGTAGAGGAGTGGAGGAAAAACTGTTTTTT

V gene: TRBV4-3
J gene: TRBJ2-1
D gene: TRBD2
clone size: -
CDR3 protein: CASSRVAGGNEQFF
CDR3 DNA: TGCGCCAGCAGCCGGGTAGCGGGGGGGAATGAGCAGTTCTTC

V gene: TRBV2
J gene: TRBJ1-5
D gene: TRBD1
clone size: few
CDR3 protein: CASSGQGINQPQHF
CDR3 DNA: TGTGCCAGCAGTGGACAGGGTATCAATCAGCCCCAGCATTTT

V gene: TRBV6-6
J gene: TRBJ2-7
D gene: -
clone size: -
CDR3 protein: CASRPRQGGFYEQYF
CDR3 DNA: TGTGCCAGCAGACCGAGACAGGGAGGGTTTTACGAGCAGTACTTC

V gene: TRBV2
J gene: TRBJ2-1
D gene: TRBD2
clone size: -
CDR3 protein: CASRLAGGPYNEQFF
CDR3 DNA: TGTGCCAGCAGACTAGCGGGGGGGCCCTACAATGAGCAGTTCTTC

V gene: TRBV19
J gene: TRBJ1-5
D gene: -
clone size: -
CDR3 protein: CASSILAGPGNQPQHF
CDR3 DNA: TGTGCCAGTAGTATATTGGCGGGCCCGGGCAATCAGCCCCAGCATTTT

V gene: TRBV6-2/TRBV6-3
J gene: TRBJ2-7
D gene: -
clone size: few
CDR3 protein: CASSYSTKGGRLEQYF
CDR3 DNA: TGTGCCAGCAGTTACTCGACCAAGGGGGGTCGCCTCGAGCAGTACTTC

V gene: TRBV10-3
J gene: TRBJ2-2
D gene: -
clone size: -
CDR3 protein: CAITRDGASGGELFF
CDR3 DNA: TGTGCCATCACCCGAGACGGCGCGTCAGGCGGGGAGCTGTTTTTT

V gene: TRBV5-4
J gene: TRBJ2-6
D gene: -
clone size: once
CDR3 protein: CASSLSGGTNVLTF
CDR3 DNA: TGTGCCAGCAGCTTGTCCGGGGGAACCAACGTCCTGACTTTC